The present TCR beta chain was sequenced within a study of T cell repertoires in cytomegalovirus infection (dated by TCRdb to the late 2010s). The study in broad terms: Donor HLA type was relevant to the analysis, as public TCR beta signatures indicated carriage of CMV infection together with the matching HLA type. Overall study outcomes, separate from this receptor: In both this cohort and an independent roughly 400-donor cohort, the cumulative frequency of public TCR beta family members distinguished carriers of CMV infection plus the relevant HLA type. The ex vivo response was dominated by HLA-C-restricted CMV-specific TCR beta clonotypes, which also provided the single most frequent clonotype in two of eight donors.

This sample was sequenced with an Illumina HiSeq 1500. TCRdb reprocessing: public reads trimmed at Q25 with fastp, clones called with MiXCR, in-frame beta chains kept. Each CDR3 protein appears once, grouped with its most common genes and DNA. Within this sample are some 240,000 distinct CDR3 sequences, with over 15% of them counted one time only. The top ten hold roughly half of the sample. According to the germline V gene (reference sequence), CDR1 reads MNHEY and CDR2 reads SMNVEV. V is shortened by 2 bases, J by 6 bases, and the region joining them spans 10 bases. The CDR3 contains 13 residues, cysteine and phenylalanine counted. The kept DNA is CDR3 alone, 39 bases in frame from the first base. Concerning this clonotype itself: The clone's antigen remains unknown. There are no base qualities to consult, and no much larger clone falls within one base.

Recombination connected TRBV27 to TRBJ2-5, with the D gene not clear enough to name. This clonotype was obtained from a human donor in good health (CMV status not recorded). Some clones in this sample may be carry-over from other donors' samples. Sample: CD8+ T cells from PBMCs. The DNA reads as follows: TGTGCCAGCAGTTTAGGGCAGGCTAAGACCCAGTACTTC. It is translated as CASSLGQAKTQYF.